These T cell receptor beta chains were read from a single sample in a study of regulatory T cells in long-lasting Graves disease. A single record per CDR3 protein comes from TCRdb applying MiXCR to the multiplex PCR reads. The profile shows 400,000 to 550,000 distinct CDR3 sequences, more than 13% of them singletons. These data are also associated with another study on T cells in Graves' hyperthyroidism and ophthalmopathy.

Specimen: peripheral blood mononuclear cells (PBMCs), collected at new diagnosis, from a patient treated with antithyroid drugs. The receptors originated from a woman aged 25 to 39 with Graves disease. CDR3s include the opening cysteine and the closing phenylalanine or tryptophan. D genes are given only for firm matches. The size entry is marked missing in some rows and otherwise reads once, few, many or a size class.

DNA: TGTGCCAGCGCACCGGGGGACAATGAGCAGTTCTTC
CDR3: CASAPGDNEQFF
size: many
V: TRBV7-9
length: 12
D: .
J: TRBJ2-1

DNA: TGTGCCAGCAGCTTAGATCGGTTCAGGGAGGGGGATGACACCGGGGAGCTGTTTTTT
CDR3: CASSLDRFREGDDTGELFF
size: many
V: TRBV11-2
length: 19
D: .
J: TRBJ2-2

DNA: TGTGCCATCAGTGTGCTAGCGGGAGGGCTAGAGCAGTACTTC
CDR3: CAISVLAGGLEQYF
size: .
V: TRBV10-3
length: 14
D: TRBD2
J: TRBJ2-7

DNA: TGTGCCAGCAGCTTACAGGGCTCTGAAGCTTTCTTT
CDR3: CASSLQGSEAFF
size: many
V: TRBV7-9
length: 12
D: .
J: TRBJ1-1

DNA: TGTGCCAGCAGCTTGTCAGGGTTGAGCAGACAAGAGACCCAGTACTTC
CDR3: CASSLSGLSRQETQYF
size: many
V: TRBV7-3
length: 16
D: .
J: TRBJ2-5

DNA: TGTGCCAGCAGCCGACGACAGGGGGTAAACGACGAGCAGTACTTC
CDR3: CASSRRQGVNDEQYF
size: .
V: TRBV11-2
length: 15
D: TRBD1
J: TRBJ2-7

DNA: TGCGCCAGCGTATCAGGCGGGGGTAGCTCCTACAATGAGCAGTTCTTC
CDR3: CASVSGGGSSYNEQFF
size: many
V: TRBV5-1
length: 16
D: TRBD2
J: TRBJ2-1

DNA: TGTGCCAGCAGCCAAGATAGAAGGGGGGAGCTGTTTTTT
CDR3: CASSQDRRGELFF
size: many
V: TRBV3-1
length: 13
D: .
J: TRBJ2-2

DNA: TGTGCCAGCAGTGGGACTAGAGGCACAGATACGCAGTATTTT
CDR3: CASSGTRGTDTQYF
size: many
V: TRBV2
length: 14
D: TRBD2
J: TRBJ2-3

DNA: TGTGCCAGTAGTATATCGGCGCCGCGGGGAATAGCCAAAAACATTCAGTACTTC
CDR3: CASSISAPRGIAKNIQYF
size: .
V: TRBV19
length: 18
D: .
J: TRBJ2-4

DNA: TGTGCCAGCAGCCCTAGGTTAGGCGGGAGACACACAGATGCGCAGTATTTT
CDR3: CASSPRLGGRHTDAQYF
size: few
V: TRBV12-3/TRBV12-4
length: 17
D: TRBD2
J: TRBJ2-3

DNA: TGTGCCAGCAGTTTATCAACCCAGGGTTCGGGTGAAGCTTTCTTT
CDR3: CASSLSTQGSGEAFF
size: many
V: TRBV27
length: 15
D: .
J: TRBJ1-1

DNA: TGTGCCGCCGGGGGTCCCATGGACTATGGCTACACCTTC
CDR3: CAAGGPMDYGYTF
size: .
V: TRBV19
length: 13
D: .
J: TRBJ1-2

DNA: TGTGCCACCAGCACCACTTTGCAAGAGACCCAGTACTTC
CDR3: CATSTTLQETQYF
size: .
V: TRBV15
length: 13
D: .
J: TRBJ2-5

DNA: TGTGCCAGCAGTATGGGGGCTGGAAACACCATATATTTT
CDR3: CASSMGAGNTIYF
size: many
V: TRBV12-3/TRBV12-4
length: 13
D: .
J: TRBJ1-3

DNA: TGTGCCAGCAGCTTAGAACCCAGGCCAGGGTCAAGATACTCCCCAAAGAACACTGAAGCTTTCTTT
CDR3: CASSLEPRPGSRYSPKNTEAFF
size: many
V: TRBV11-2
length: 22
D: .
J: TRBJ1-1

DNA: TGCAGTGCGGGGATAGGGATGGTAAACACTGAAGCTTTCTTT
CDR3: CSAGIGMVNTEAFF
size: many
V: TRBV20-1
length: 14
D: .
J: TRBJ1-1

DNA: TGTGCCAGCAGTTACAGGCCTAGCTCCTACAATGAGCAGTTCTTC
CDR3: CASSYRPSSYNEQFF
size: .
V: TRBV6-5
length: 15
D: .
J: TRBJ2-1

DNA: TGTGCCAGCAGCTTGTCTGTTAATGAGCAGTTCTTC
CDR3: CASSLSVNEQFF
size: .
V: TRBV5-6
length: 12
D: .
J: TRBJ2-1

DNA: TGTGCCAGCAGTTTATCGTTAACCGGCCCTCATTCACCCCTCCACTTT
CDR3: CASSLSLTGPHSPLHF
size: .
V: TRBV27
length: 16
D: .
J: TRBJ1-6

DNA: TGTGCCAGCAGGGTGGGTGGGGACCTTTTCTCCTACAATGAGCAGTTCTTC
CDR3: CASRVGGDLFSYNEQFF
size: few
V: TRBV6-2/TRBV6-3
length: 17
D: .
J: TRBJ2-1

DNA: TGTGCCAGCAGTCTCAAGCAGACCGGGGAGCTGTTTTTT
CDR3: CASSLKQTGELFF
size: many
V: TRBV2
length: 13
D: .
J: TRBJ2-2

DNA: TGTGCCAGCAATCCGGGACCCATTCCCCATGAGCAGTTCTTC
CDR3: CASNPGPIPHEQFF
size: many
V: TRBV2
length: 14
D: .
J: TRBJ2-1

DNA: TGTGCCAGCAGCCAAGACCGGGACACCTACAATGAGCAGTTCTTC
CDR3: CASSQDRDTYNEQFF
size: .
V: TRBV3-1
length: 15
D: .
J: TRBJ2-1

DNA: TGTGCCAGCAGTGAAGCGCTGGGGGTAAATTCACCCCTCCACTTT
CDR3: CASSEALGVNSPLHF
size: many
V: TRBV6-1
length: 15
D: .
J: TRBJ1-6

DNA: TGTGCCAGCAGCCTACTCTATCCCGACCTGGGCCTTGTCTACTCACCCCTCCACTTT
CDR3: CASSLLYPDLGLVYSPLHF
size: many
V: TRBV6-1
length: 19
D: .
J: TRBJ1-6

DNA: TGTGCCAGCAGTTCGGACAGGGGGTTGGGGAATTCACCCCTCCACTTT
CDR3: CASSSDRGLGNSPLHF
size: many
V: TRBV12-3/TRBV12-4
length: 16
D: TRBD1
J: TRBJ1-6

DNA: TGTGCCAGCAGCGAGGGGATGGTCTATGGCTACACCTTC
CDR3: CASSEGMVYGYTF
size: many
V: TRBV25-1
length: 13
D: .
J: TRBJ1-2

DNA: TGTGCCAGCAGCTTAGATGGAAGAGGGACTCAGGGCCCTCTGCTGGGTCAGCAGTTCTTC
CDR3: CASSLDGRGTQGPLLGQQFF
size: many
V: TRBV11-3
length: 20
D: .
J: TRBJ2-1

DNA: TGTGCCAGCATCATGGACAGGAGGTACTCTGGAAACACCATATATTTT
CDR3: CASIMDRRYSGNTIYF
size: .
V: TRBV6-2/TRBV6-3
length: 16
D: TRBD1
J: TRBJ1-3

DNA: TGTGCCAGCAGTTACTCGGACAGTCAGAGCTCCTATAATTCACCCCTCCACTTT
CDR3: CASSYSDSQSSYNSPLHF
size: few
V: TRBV6-5
length: 18
D: .
J: TRBJ1-6

DNA: TGTGCCAGCAGCCCGACAGGGGAGGCAGATACGCAGTATTTT
CDR3: CASSPTGEADTQYF
size: .
V: TRBV12-3/TRBV12-4
length: 14
D: TRBD1
J: TRBJ2-3

DNA: TGTGCCAGCAGTGACTCCGGGACAGCCTCCTATGGCTACACCTTC
CDR3: CASSDSGTASYGYTF
size: .
V: TRBV6-1
length: 15
D: TRBD1
J: TRBJ1-2

DNA: TGCGCCAGCGGCACTAGCCGCGCGGGCCAAGAGACCCAGTACTTC
CDR3: CASGTSRAGQETQYF
size: few
V: TRBV10-1
length: 15
D: .
J: TRBJ2-5

DNA: TGTGCCAGCATACGACTAGCGCGGGATCGGAATGAGCAGTTCTTC
CDR3: CASIRLARDRNEQFF
size: many
V: TRBV7-9
length: 15
D: TRBD2
J: TRBJ2-1

DNA: TGTGCCAGCAGTATAAATGACAGAGACTTTGAGCAGTTCTTC
CDR3: CASSINDRDFEQFF
size: few
V: TRBV27
length: 14
D: .
J: TRBJ2-1

DNA: TGTGCCAGCAGTCTCCGGGACAGGGTGCCCTACGAGCAGTACTTC
CDR3: CASSLRDRVPYEQYF
size: .
V: TRBV27
length: 15
D: TRBD1
J: TRBJ2-7

DNA: TGCGCCAGCAGCTTAGGGCAGGCCCAGTACTTC
CDR3: CASSLGQAQYF
size: many
V: TRBV5-1
length: 11
D: .
J: TRBJ2-5

DNA: TGCGCCAGCAGCCAAGTAGGAAGGGCGGGCGAGCAGTACTTC
CDR3: CASSQVGRAGEQYF
size: few
V: TRBV4-1
length: 14
D: .
J: TRBJ2-7

DNA: TGTGCCAGCACCTTAAGAAGCGAGGCCGGGGAGCTGTTTTTT
CDR3: CASTLRSEAGELFF
size: many
V: TRBV6-2/TRBV6-3
length: 14
D: .
J: TRBJ2-2

DNA: TGCGCCAGCAGTTCAACTAGCGAATACACCGGGGAGCTGTTTTTT
CDR3: CASSSTSEYTGELFF
size: .
V: TRBV5-1
length: 15
D: TRBD2
J: TRBJ2-2

DNA: TGTGCCAGCAGCCAAGAACGGGAAAGCGGGGATACGCAGTATTTT
CDR3: CASSQERESGDTQYF
size: many
V: TRBV3-1
length: 15
D: .
J: TRBJ2-3

DNA: TGTGCCAGCAGGCCTGAGTTGGGGGTGGTCGAGACCCAGTACTTC
CDR3: CASRPELGVVETQYF
size: many
V: TRBV12-3/TRBV12-4
length: 15
D: .
J: TRBJ2-5

DNA: TGTGCCAGCTCACCTCCCGACTGGACAACTGATCAAGAGACCCAGTACTTC
CDR3: CASSPPDWTTDQETQYF
size: many
V: TRBV18
length: 17
D: .
J: TRBJ2-5

DNA: TGTGCCAGCAGTTTGGCCCTCCCCGGAGCGGGAGTACCAGGGGAGCTGTTTTTT
CDR3: CASSLALPGAGVPGELFF
size: many
V: TRBV28
length: 18
D: TRBD2
J: TRBJ2-2

DNA: TGTGCCAGCAGTGAAGCGGTCTGGGGTACTAATCAGCCCCAGCATTTT
CDR3: CASSEAVWGTNQPQHF
size: .
V: TRBV6-1
length: 16
D: .
J: TRBJ1-5

DNA: TGTGCCAGCAGGGGGACGGATAAACTCACAGATACGCAGTATTTT
CDR3: CASRGTDKLTDTQYF
size: .
V: TRBV5-6
length: 15
D: .
J: TRBJ2-3

DNA: TGTGCCACCAGTGATGGCGATCCCAACAATGAGCAGTTCTTC
CDR3: CATSDGDPNNEQFF
size: few
V: TRBV24-1
length: 14
D: .
J: TRBJ2-1

DNA: TGTGCCAGCAGCCAAGCAGGAAAAGGGGACGCTGGAAACACCATATATTTT
CDR3: CASSQAGKGDAGNTIYF
size: many
V: TRBV3-1
length: 17
D: .
J: TRBJ1-3

DNA: TGTGCCAGCTCACCCCCTAAAAGGGGAAATGAAGCTTTCTTT
CDR3: CASSPPKRGNEAFF
size: many
V: TRBV18
length: 14
D: .
J: TRBJ1-1

DNA: TGCAGTGCTGACAAAACAGGGGAGGGAGGCTACGAGCAGTACTTC
CDR3: CSADKTGEGGYEQYF
size: many
V: TRBV20-1
length: 15
D: .
J: TRBJ2-7

DNA: TGCAGCGTTGTTATGCGGGGAACCCAGTACTTC
CDR3: CSVVMRGTQYF
size: many
V: TRBV29-1
length: 11
D: .
J: TRBJ2-5

DNA: TGCAGCGTTGGAGGTCAGTCGTATAGCTCCTACGAGCAGTACTTC
CDR3: CSVGGQSYSSYEQYF
size: .
V: TRBV29-1
length: 15
D: .
J: TRBJ2-7

DNA: TGTGCCAGCAAGGCGTCAGGCAGAAACAATCAGCCCCAGCATTTT
CDR3: CASKASGRNNQPQHF
size: many
V: TRBV28
length: 15
D: .
J: TRBJ1-5